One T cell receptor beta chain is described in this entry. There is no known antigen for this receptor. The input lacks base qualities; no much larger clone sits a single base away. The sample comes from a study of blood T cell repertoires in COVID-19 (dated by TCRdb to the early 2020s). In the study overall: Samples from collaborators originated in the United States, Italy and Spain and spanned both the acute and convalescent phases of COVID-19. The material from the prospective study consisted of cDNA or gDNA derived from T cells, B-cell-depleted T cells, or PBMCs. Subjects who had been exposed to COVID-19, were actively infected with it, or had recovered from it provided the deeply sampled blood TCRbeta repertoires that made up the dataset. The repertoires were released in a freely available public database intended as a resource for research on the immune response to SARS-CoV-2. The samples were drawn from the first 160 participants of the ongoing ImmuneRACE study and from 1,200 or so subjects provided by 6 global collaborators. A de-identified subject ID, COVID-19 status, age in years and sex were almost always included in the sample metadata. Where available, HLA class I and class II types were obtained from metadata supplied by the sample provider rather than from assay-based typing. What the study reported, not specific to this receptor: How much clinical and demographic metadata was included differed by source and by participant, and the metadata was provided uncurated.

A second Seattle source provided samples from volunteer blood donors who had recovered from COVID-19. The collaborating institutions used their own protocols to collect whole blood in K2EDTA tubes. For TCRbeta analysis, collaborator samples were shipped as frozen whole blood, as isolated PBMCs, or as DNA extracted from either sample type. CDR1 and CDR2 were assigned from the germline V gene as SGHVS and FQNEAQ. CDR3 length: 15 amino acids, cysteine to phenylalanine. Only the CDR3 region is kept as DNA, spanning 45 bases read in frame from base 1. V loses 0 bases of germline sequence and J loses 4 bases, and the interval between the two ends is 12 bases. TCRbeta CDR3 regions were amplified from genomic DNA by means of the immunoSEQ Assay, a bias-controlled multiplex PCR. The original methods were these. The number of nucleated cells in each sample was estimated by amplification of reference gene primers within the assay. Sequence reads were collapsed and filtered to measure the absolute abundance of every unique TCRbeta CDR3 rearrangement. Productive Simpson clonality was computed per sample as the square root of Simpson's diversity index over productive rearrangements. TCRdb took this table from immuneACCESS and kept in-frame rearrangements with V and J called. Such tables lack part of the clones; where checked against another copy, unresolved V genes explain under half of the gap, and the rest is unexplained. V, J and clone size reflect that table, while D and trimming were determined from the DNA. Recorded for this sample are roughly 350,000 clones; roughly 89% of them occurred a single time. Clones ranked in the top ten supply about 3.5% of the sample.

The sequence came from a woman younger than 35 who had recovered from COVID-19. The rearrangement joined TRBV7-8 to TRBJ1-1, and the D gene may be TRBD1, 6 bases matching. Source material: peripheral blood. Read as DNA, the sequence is TGTGCCAGCAGCTTAGCGCGGGGGCTCCTCACTGAAGCTTTCTTT. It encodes CASSLARGLLTEAFF.